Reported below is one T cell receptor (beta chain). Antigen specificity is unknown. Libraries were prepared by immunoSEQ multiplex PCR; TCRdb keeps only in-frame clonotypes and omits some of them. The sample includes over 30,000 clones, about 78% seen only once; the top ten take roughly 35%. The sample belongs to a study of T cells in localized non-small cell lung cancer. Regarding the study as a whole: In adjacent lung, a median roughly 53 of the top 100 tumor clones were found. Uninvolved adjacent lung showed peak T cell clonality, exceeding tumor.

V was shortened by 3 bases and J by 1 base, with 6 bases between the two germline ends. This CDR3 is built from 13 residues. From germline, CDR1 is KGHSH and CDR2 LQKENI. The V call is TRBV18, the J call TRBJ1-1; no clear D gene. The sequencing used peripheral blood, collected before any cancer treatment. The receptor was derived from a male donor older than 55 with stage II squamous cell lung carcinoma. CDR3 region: CASSPDGNTEAFF. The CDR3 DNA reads TGTGCCAGCTCACCCGACGGGAACACTGAAGCTTTCTTT.